This entry lists 2 T cell receptor beta chains sequenced from one sample in a study of T cell responses to AZD1222 COVID-19 vaccine (dated by TCRdb to about 2021). The library was made by the immunoSEQ multiplex PCR assay. TCRdb re-hosts the immuneACCESS table, in-frame sequences only. Its copies lack some clones; in the studies checked, an unresolved V gene accounts for under half of them, and the cause for the rest is not known. The sample includes some 130,000 clones, with approximately 90% observed a single time. More than 1% of the sample lies in the top ten. This sample's time point label indicates: about 28 days (+/-7) after the second vaccine dose. The sequences come from peripheral blood, collected 28 days after the second AZD1222 dose. The source of these receptors is an adult who received the AZD1222 COVID-19 vaccine.

The chain couples TRBV27 to TRBJ2-7; 7 bases are shared with TRBD2. Germline V gene data show CDR1 as MNHEY and CDR2 as SMNVEV (reference sequence). The CDR3 covers 14 residues. V lost 6 bases and J lost 2; bases outside the gene matches: 7. CDR3 coding DNA: TGTGCCAGCAGCCTAGCGGACCAAGCCTACGAGCAGTACTTC. It translates to CASSLADQAYEQYF.

V usage is TRBV29-1 and J usage is TRBJ1-2; 8 bases line up with TRBD1. Germline trimming cut 5 bases from V and 13 bases from J; bases unmatched to any gene: 15. The CDR3 is 13 amino acids. Per germline, CDR1 SQVTM and CDR2 ANQGSEA. In nucleotides, the CDR3 is TGCAGCGTTTTTTTTCCCGGACAGGGCCGGATCACCTTC. Translated, it gives CSVFFPGQGRITF.